Below are 23 T cell receptor beta chains sequenced from a single sample in a study of cytomegalovirus exposure and HLA in healthy donors. 13 Jbeta primers and 60 Vbeta primers were used for the PCR. Produced via immunoSEQ multiplex PCR; TCRdb's table is partial and in-frame only. Seen here are approximately 220,000 clones, approximately 88% observed once, and the top ten hold roughly 0.71%. Sequenced material: PBMCs. The receptors originated from a boy aged 2 to 10 in good health and CMV-seronegative.

The chain uses TRBV6-1 and TRBJ2-4; TRBD1 is a possible D gene (6 bases). Germline V gene data show CDR1 as MNHNS and CDR2 as SASEGT. The CDR3 contains 15 residues. Trimming removed 5 bases from V and 4 bases from J, with 15 bases in between. In DNA form, the CDR3 reads TGTGCCAGCAGTTTCTTAGGGGGTAGGAAAAACATTCAGTACTTC. Translating it yields CASSFLGGRKNIQYF.

The chain carries TRBV5-1 and TRBJ2-5; the match to TRBD1 covers 10 bases. Looked up from germline, CDR1 is SGHRS and CDR2 is YFSETQ. V trimming: 7 bases; J trimming: 5 bases; junction bases outside the gene matches: 8. This CDR3 has 14 amino acids. The DNA of the CDR3 is TGCGCCAGCTGCTCGACAGGGGGCGAGGAGACCCAGTACTTC. It codes for CASCSTGGEETQYF.

The rearrangement joins TRBV7-9 to TRBJ1-2, with 8 bases identical to TRBD1. The CDR3 extends over 16 amino acids. Germline V gene lookup returns CDR1 SEHNR and CDR2 FQNEAQ (reference sequence). J gave up 4 bases and V 5 bases, and 12 bases lay outside the gene matches. The CDR3 region is CASSHTSGGRSYGYTF. CDR3 sequence (DNA): TGTGCCAGCAGCCATACTTCAGGGGGCAGGTCCTATGGCTACACCTTC.

The chain uses TRBV30 and TRBJ1-1; maybe TRBD1 (5 bases). CDR3 length: 13 amino acids. Trimming removed 4 bases from V and 4 bases from J, with 13 bases in between. CDR1 and CDR2 (germline): GTSNPN, SVGIG (reference sequence). The CDR3 protein is CAWNTGRGTEAFF. The DNA of the CDR3 is TGTGCCTGGAATACGGGGAGGGGCACTGAAGCTTTCTTT.

V and J are TRBV19 and TRBJ2-3; no firm D call. V was shortened by 3 bases and J by 4 bases, with 8 bases between the two germline ends. The CDR3 runs 13 residues. CDR1 is LNHDA, CDR2 SQIVND, per germline (reference sequence). This chain's CDR3 is CASSIPRADTQYF. The CDR3 DNA follows: TGTGCCAGTAGTATTCCCCGGGCAGATACGCAGTATTTT.

This chain connects TRBV6-5 to TRBJ1-3; unclear D gene. V lost 6 bases, J lost 4 bases, and 13 bases lay in between. The CDR3 totals 14 residues. Per germline, CDR1 MNHEY and CDR2 SVGAGI. DNA for the CDR3: TGTGCCAGCAGACTCGCCGGCGGGGGAAACACCATATATTTT. Residues: CASRLAGGGNTIYF.

Concerning this clone itself: Other DNA sequences within the sample encode an identical CDR3. The CDR3 DNA sequence: TGTGCCAGCAGAACGGGGGGAAGCAATCAGCCCCAGCATTTT. Translating gives CASRTGGSNQPQHF. The chain recombines TRBV6-1 with TRBJ1-5, with D tentatively TRBD1 (5 bases). The CDR3 spans 14 residues. Deletions cut 6 bases from V and 1 base from J, with 10 bases between. The germline CDR1 and CDR2 sequences are MNHNS and SASEGT.

The chain combines TRBV2 with TRBJ2-5; TRBD2 matches at 12 bases. The V gene's germline CDR1 is SNHLY and CDR2 FYNNEI. The V segment lost 4 bases and the J segment 6 bases; nucleotides outside the gene matches: 9. This CDR3 comprises 16 residues. CDR3 sequence: CASSGGLAGPRKTQYF. The CDR3 bases are TGTGCCAGCAGTGGAGGACTAGCGGGGCCTCGGAAGACCCAGTACTTC.

V usage is TRBV30 and J usage is TRBJ2-3; TRBD2 aligns across 8 bases. This CDR3 is built from 15 residues. Germline CDR1 reads GTSNPN; CDR2 reads SVGIG (reference sequence). J was trimmed by 4 bases and V by 1 base; bases with no gene match: 7. The CDR3, as DNA: TGTGCCTGGAGTGCCTCCGGGGGGGCGGCAGATACGCAGTATTTT. This encodes CAWSASGGAADTQYF.

The chain couples TRBV9 to TRBJ1-1; TRBD1 is a possible D gene (5 bases). The CDR3 consists of 16 residues. V was shortened by 1 base and J by 0 bases, with 13 bases between the two germline ends. Germline V gene lookup returns CDR1 SGDLS and CDR2 YYNGEE. CDR3 DNA: TGTGCCAGCAGCGTATCCGGCACCAGGGTGAACACTGAAGCTTTCTTT. It codes for CASSVSGTRVNTEAFF. The full variable domain, completed using reference TRBV9 and TRBJ1-1, is DSGVTQTPKHLITATGQRVTLRCSPRSGDLSVYWYQQSLDQGLQFLIQYYNGEERAKGNILERFSAQQFPDLHSELNLSSLELGDSALYFCASSVSGTRVNTEAFFGQGTRLTVV.

This sequence joins TRBV14 and TRBJ2-5; D is perhaps TRBD1 (6 bases). The length of the CDR3 is 14 residues. Looked up from germline, CDR1 is SGHDN and CDR2 is FVKESK. V was shortened by 4 bases and J by 5 bases, with 14 bases between the two germline ends. The CDR3 sequence is CASSPSNRVETQYF. DNA for the CDR3: TGTGCCAGCAGCCCATCCAACAGGGTGGAGACCCAGTACTTC.

J is TRBJ2-3 and V is TRBV9; possible D gene TRBD1, 6 bases. The CDR3 is made up of 16 amino acids. The germline V and J ends were trimmed by 2 bases and 10 bases, with 23 bases remaining between them. Germline V gives CDR1 SGDLS, CDR2 YYNGEE. The CDR3 region has the DNA TGTGCCAGCAGCGTGGGGGCGGCAGGGACATCCCTCTCGCAGTATTTT. Amino acid sequence: CASSVGAAGTSLSQYF.

This clone showed up just a few times. The J gene is TRBJ2-3, the V gene TRBV7-3; possibly TRBD1 for D (6 bases). Germline CDR1 and CDR2: SGHTA and FQGTGA. The CDR3 sequence is 13 residues long. V was shortened by 4 bases and J by 4 bases, with 9 bases between the two germline ends. The CDR3 bases are TGTGCCAGCAGCTCAGGGGTTCCAGATACGCAGTATTTT. Encoded protein: CASSSGVPDTQYF.

This chain links TRBV13 with TRBJ2-1, with TRBD2 as a possible D gene (6 bases). V was cut by 5 bases and J by 4 bases, with 15 bases left in between. Germline assignment: CDR1 PRHDT and CDR2 FYEKMQ (reference sequence). The CDR3 consists of 15 residues. CDR3 sequence: CASSPRGTSYNEQFF. In nucleotides, the CDR3 is TGTGCCAGCAGCCCCCGGGGGACCTCTTACAATGAGCAGTTCTTC.

The CDR3 DNA reads as TGTGCCAGCAGTGAACGACACAGGGATCAGCCCCAGCATTTT. This gives the protein CASSERHRDQPQHF. V and J are TRBV2 and TRBJ1-5, with D possibly being TRBD1 (6 bases). Germline V CDR1 and CDR2: SNHLY, FYNNEI. The germline V and J ends were trimmed by 2 bases and 5 bases, with 10 bases remaining between them. This CDR3 comprises 14 residues.

The V gene is TRBV5-6, the J gene TRBJ1-2; 7 positions agree with TRBD1. The CDR3 spans 14 residues. Germline V gives CDR1 SGHDT, CDR2 YYEEEE. Losses at the gene ends were 0 bases for V and 5 bases for J; bases not matched to a gene: 4. Here the CDR3 reads CASSLDTGQYGYTF. The CDR3 coding sequence is TGTGCCAGCAGCTTGGATACGGGACAGTATGGCTACACCTTC.

This clone appeared many times. This sequence joins TRBV7-9 and TRBJ2-7; 10 bases align to TRBD1. The CDR3 consists of 16 residues. Per germline, CDR1 SEHNR and CDR2 FQNEAQ (reference sequence). V lost 5 bases, J lost 3 bases, and 10 bases stayed unmatched. CDR3 amino acids: CASSQTGTGVYYEQYF. Here the CDR3 DNA reads TGTGCCAGCAGCCAAACCGGGACAGGGGTTTACTACGAGCAGTACTTC.

The CDR3 DNA reads as TGTGCCAGCGTAGCGGGAGAAAAAAGAGATACGCAGTATTTT. It translates to CASVAGEKRDTQYF. This chain links TRBV19 with TRBJ2-3; 9 bases map to TRBD2. The CDR3 spans 14 residues. CDR1 is LNHDA, CDR2 SQIVND, per germline (reference sequence). V was pared by 9 bases and J by 5 bases, with 9 bases of the junction left unmatched.

The chain has TRBV6-5 and TRBJ2-5; TRBD2 matches 12 bases. After removal of 6 bases from V and 5 bases from J, the junction contained 7 bases not matched to a gene. From germline, CDR1 is MNHEY and CDR2 SVGAGI. CDR3 size: 15 residues. The CDR3 loop is CASSAQTSGSETQYF. The CDR3 coding sequence is TGTGCCAGCAGCGCGCAGACTAGCGGGAGTGAGACCCAGTACTTC.

This sequence joins TRBV7-8 and TRBJ1-1, with a possible D match to TRBD1 (6 bases). V lost 2 bases to trimming and J lost 11 bases, with 9 bases between them. Germline V gene sequence: CDR1 SGHVS, CDR2 FQNEAQ. The CDR3 spans 11 residues. This chain's CDR3 is CASSLSGEAFF. CDR3 coding DNA: TGTGCCAGCAGCTTATCAGGGGAGGCTTTCTTT.

The chain couples TRBV27 to TRBJ1-4, with D unresolved. Trimming cost V 10 bases and J 6 bases, with 27 bases left between them. The CDR3 length is 17 residues. The germline V gene encodes CDR1 MNHEY and CDR2 SMNVEV (reference sequence). The CDR3 DNA sequence: TGTGCCAACCCACATGCAAACCGGGGAGGGATGGATGAAAAACTGTTTTTT. As protein: CANPHANRGGMDEKLFF.

The V gene is TRBV27, the J gene TRBJ2-5; TRBD1 matches at 10 bases. The last part of the DNA fits TRBJ2-7 better; the J call may be wrong. This CDR3 contains 20 residues. CDR1 is MNHEY and CDR2 is SMNVEV in the germline V gene (reference sequence). In DNA, the CDR3 is TGTGCCAGCAGTTTTGGAGGAAAAGACAGGGGGCCTTTCCTGGGGTACGAGCAGTACTTC. Protein sequence: CASSFGGKDRGPFLGYEQYF.

The rearrangement uses TRBV30 and TRBJ1-1; no reliable D call. V dropped 0 bases and J dropped 7 bases, with 9 bases sitting between them. This CDR3 comprises 12 residues. Germline V lookup: CDR1 GTSNPN, CDR2 SVGIG (reference sequence). In DNA form, the CDR3 reads TGTGCCTGGAGTGTAAAGCGAGGTGAAGCTTTCTTT. Amino acid sequence: CAWSVKRGEAFF. Complete variable domain (other parts from reference TRBV30 and TRBJ1-1): SQTIHQWPATLVQPVGSPLSLECTVEGTSNPNLYWYRQAAGRGLQLLFYSVGIGQISSEVPQNLSASRPQDRQFILSSKKLLLSDSGFYLCAWSVKRGEAFFGQGTRLTVV.